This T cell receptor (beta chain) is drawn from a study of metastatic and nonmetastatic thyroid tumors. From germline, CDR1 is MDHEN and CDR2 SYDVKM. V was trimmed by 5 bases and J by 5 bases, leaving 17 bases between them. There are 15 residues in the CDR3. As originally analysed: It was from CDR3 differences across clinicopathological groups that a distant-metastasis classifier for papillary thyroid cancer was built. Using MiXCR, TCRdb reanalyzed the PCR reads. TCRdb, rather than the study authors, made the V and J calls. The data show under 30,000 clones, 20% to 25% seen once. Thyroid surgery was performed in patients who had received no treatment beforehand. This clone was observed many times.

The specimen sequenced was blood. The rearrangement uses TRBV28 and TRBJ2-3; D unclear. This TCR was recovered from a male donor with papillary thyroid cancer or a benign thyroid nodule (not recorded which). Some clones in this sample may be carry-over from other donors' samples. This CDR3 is CASSPSRGRLDTQYF. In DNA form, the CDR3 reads TGTGCCAGCAGTCCGTCTAGAGGTCGTTTAGATACGCAGTATTTT.